Below, one TCR beta chain is given with its context. The antigen remains undetermined. This sample was taken from a study of CD8 T cells in ankylosing spondylitis. Study-level results: Characteristic, it appeared, of ankylosing spondylitis blood was a TCR beta motif of several highly homologous variants. Reportedly, disease-linked clones are significantly enriched in ankylosing spondylitis patients' matched synovial fluid. Earlier reports found some motif variants in synovial fluid and blood in reactive arthritis.

The TCR beta libraries were generated through quantitative 5'-RACE incorporating molecular barcodes. TCRdb itself ran the 5' RACE reads through MiXCR, one entry per CDR3 protein. The sample has some 37,000 distinct CDR3 sequences; roughly 12% are singletons. The V end was cut by 1 base, the J end by 14 bases, with 15 bases between. The CDR3 runs to 14 residues. Germline CDR1 is SGHTA and CDR2 is FQGNSA. Sequenced input: synovial fluid, either unsorted or a sorted T cell fraction (not recorded which). The sequence came from a male donor with ankylosing spondylitis. The chain combines TRBV7-2 with TRBJ1-6; D uncertain. The CDR3 loop is CASSLVRSLGSLHF. CDR3 bases: TGTGCCAGCAGCTTAGTACGGTCCCTCGGGTCCCTCCACTTT.